The 8 T cell receptor beta chains presented below share a single source sample, sequenced in a study of prognosis after radiotherapy for stage I lung cancer (dated by TCRdb to the early 2020s). Reads for this sample came from an Illumina HiSeq 3000. The TCR beta CDR3 region was amplified from genomic DNA by two rounds of multiplex PCR. In the first round of PCR, primers specific to each TRBV and TRBJ gene were used, and the primer sequences are filed in Chinese patent CN105087789A. TCRdb trimmed public reads at Q25 via fastp, called clones via MiXCR and kept in-frame beta chains. Identical CDR3 protein sequences are pooled into one entry, listed with their most common genes and DNA. For this sample the table gives roughly 30,000 distinct CDR3 sequences, of which around a third were detected only once. The ten largest make up roughly 26% of the sample. The sequenced sample was PBMCs, obtained before or after stereotactic body radiation therapy (not recorded which). These receptors all come from a donor aged 50 or older with non-small cell lung cancer.

This clonotype was counted many times. V usage is TRBV5-1 and J usage is TRBJ2-1; D might be TRBD1 or TRBD2, each matching 5 bases. This CDR3 has 14 amino acids. Germline loops: CDR1 SGHRS, CDR2 YFSETQ. V was shortened by 4 bases and J by 3 bases, with 11 bases between the two germline ends. The CDR3 spells CASSPGTFYNEQFF. The CDR3 region has the DNA TGCGCCAGCAGCCCCGGGACGTTCTACAATGAGCAGTTCTTC.

Concerning this clonotype: With only one base between it and a far larger clone, this is likely a read error. V usage is TRBV6-4 and J usage is TRBJ1-6; 10 bases line up with TRBD1. This CDR3 contains 15 residues. J gave up 9 bases and V 7 bases, and 9 bases lay outside the gene matches. Germline-derived CDR1 and CDR2 are MRHNA and SNTAGT. The chain's CDR3 is CASIHGQGVSSPLHF. CDR3 nucleotide sequence: TGTGCCAGCATCCACGGACAGGGGGTCAGTTCACCCCTCCACTTT.

This clonotype came up a few times. The chain has TRBV7-9 and TRBJ1-2, with TRBD1 as a possible D gene (5 bases). V lost 5 bases, J lost 3 bases, and 13 bases lay in between. The V gene's germline CDR1 is SEHNR and CDR2 FQNEAQ (reference sequence). The CDR3 is 14 amino acids. CDR3 nucleotide sequence: TGTGCCAGCAGCCGATCCAGGGACTACTATGGCTACACCTTC. It is translated as CASSRSRDYYGYTF.

This clonotype was observed at least ten times. This chain links TRBV5-1 with TRBJ2-2; maybe TRBD1 (6 bases). CDR1 and CDR2 (germline): SGHRS, YFSETQ. The CDR3 contains 14 residues. Trimming shortened V by 4 bases and J by 4 bases, and 11 bases separated the two germline ends. CDR3 protein: CASSMDSFTGELFF. CDR3 nucleotide sequence: TGCGCCAGCAGCATGGACAGTTTCACCGGGGAGCTGTTTTTT.

A remark on this clonotype: Here the CDR3 omits its conserved ending phenylalanine or tryptophan, so a read error is the likely source. The rearrangement links TRBV6-1 to TRBJ2-1, with 11 bases lining up with TRBD2. Germline lookup yields CDR1 MNHNS and CDR2 SASEGT. After removal of 6 bases from V and 1 base from J, the junction contained 14 bases not matched to a gene. The CDR3 length is 19 residues. The CDR3 reads CASSRTGEIAGGSYNEQFS. Here the CDR3 DNA reads TGTGCCAGCAGCAGGACAGGAGAGATAGCGGGAGGGTCCTACAATGAGCAGTTCTCC.

Remarks on this clonotype: This is likely an artifact of a read error, given a far larger clone one base away. The chain couples TRBV7-9 to TRBJ2-3; no firm D call. The CDR3 contains 17 residues. Germline-derived CDR1 and CDR2 are SEHNR and FQNEAQ (reference sequence). V was cut by 5 bases and J by 1 base, with 19 bases left in between. The CDR3 here is CASSPPRLSRCTDTQYF. The DNA for the CDR3 is TGTGCCAGCAGCCCCCCGCGTCTAAGCCGGTGCACAGATACGCAGTATTTT.

In regard to this clonotype: A junction end diverges from the germline sequence, so it may reflect a read error. The rearrangement links TRBV2 to TRBJ2-6, with D possibly matching TRBD2 (6 bases). CDR1 is SNHLY and CDR2 is FYNNEI in the germline V gene. The length of the CDR3 is 16 residues. CDR3 amino acids: CASCRDLRSVANFLTF. Written as DNA, the CDR3 is TGTGCCAGCTGCCGGGACTTACGCTCTGTGGCCAACTTCCTGACTTTC.

This clonotype was recorded many times. The CDR3 spells CASSLGTQPYGYTF. CDR3 bases: TGTGCCAGCAGTTTAGGGACCCAACCCTATGGCTACACCTTC. The chain carries TRBV28 and TRBJ1-2; TRBD1 might be the D (5 bases). Between the trimmed V and J ends, which lost 2 bases and 4 bases, there was a span of 11 bases. This CDR3 region has 14 residues. CDR1 is MDHEN and CDR2 is SYDVKM in the germline V gene.